This entry concerns a single TCR beta chain. Antigen unknown. This specimen includes other DNA sequences encoding the same CDR3. The repertoire was sequenced with immunoSEQ multiplex PCR; TCRdb's copy has only in-frame clones and lacks some. The sample consists of about 34,000 clones, approximately 80% of them appearing once. Doses given second, at about 4 or about 12 weeks, were pooled. This sample is part of a study of T cell responses to AZD1222 COVID-19 vaccine. General study results and limits: Donors, mostly white British, included more females; clonal diversity was possibly underestimated. Within unmutated variant regions lay the reported targets of nearly half of spike-specific TCRs. Spike was spanned by vaccine-associated CD4 TCRs, with dominance at 160-218 and 743-854.

V lost 0 bases and J 6 bases, leaving 6 bases between the germline ends. Germline assignment: CDR1 SGHNT and CDR2 YENEEA. CDR3 length equals 13 residues. Sequences were derived from peripheral blood, sampled 28 days after the second AZD1222 dose. This receptor was obtained from an adult who received the AZD1222 COVID-19 vaccine. The J gene is TRBJ1-5, the V gene TRBV11-3; D uncertain. The CDR3 DNA reads as TGTGCCAGCAGCTTAGAGGAGGGTCAGCCCCAGCATTTT. It yields the protein CASSLEEGQPQHF.